This T cell receptor beta chain was documented in a study of response to subunit inactivated influenza vaccine. Study outcomes and limitations: The authors proposed limited new T cell recruitment per seasonal influenza vaccination.

The V and J ends lost 4 bases and 2 bases respectively, with 11 bases between them. Per the germline V gene, CDR1 is KGHDR and CDR2 is SFDVKD. The CDR3 runs to 14 residues. A few counts support this clonotype. Its antigen is still unknown. TCRdb redid the calling of the RT-PCR reads with MiXCR, one entry per CDR3 protein. The sample consists of 650,000 to 800,000 distinct CDR3 sequences, approximately 15% of them appearing once. The input for sequencing was PBMCs from blood, taken around two weeks before vaccination. The V gene is TRBV24-1, the J gene TRBJ2-7; the D gene is possibly TRBD2 (6 bases). This receptor was obtained from a man aged 45-65 years who received an inactivated influenza vaccine. DNA for the CDR3: TGTGCCACCAGTGAGGGGAGGCTAACCTACGAGCAGTACTTC. Translation: CATSEGRLTYEQYF.